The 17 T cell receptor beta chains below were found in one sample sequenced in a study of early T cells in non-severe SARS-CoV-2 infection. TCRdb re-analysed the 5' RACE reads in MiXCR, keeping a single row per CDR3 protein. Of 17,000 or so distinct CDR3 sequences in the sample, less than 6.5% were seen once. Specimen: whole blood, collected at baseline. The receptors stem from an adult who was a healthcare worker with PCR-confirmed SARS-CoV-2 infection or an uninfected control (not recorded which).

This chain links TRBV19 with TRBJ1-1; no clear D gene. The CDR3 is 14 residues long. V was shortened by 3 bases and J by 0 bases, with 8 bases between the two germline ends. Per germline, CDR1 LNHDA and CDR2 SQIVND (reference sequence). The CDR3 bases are TGTGCCAGTAGTATGGTGGGCCTGAACACTGAAGCTTTCTTT. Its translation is CASSMVGLNTEAFF.

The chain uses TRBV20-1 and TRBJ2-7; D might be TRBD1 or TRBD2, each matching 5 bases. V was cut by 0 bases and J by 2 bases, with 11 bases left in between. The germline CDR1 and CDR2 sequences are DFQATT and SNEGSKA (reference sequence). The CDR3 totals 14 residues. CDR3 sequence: CSAREGEKAYEQYF. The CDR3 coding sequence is TGCAGTGCTAGAGAAGGGGAGAAAGCCTACGAGCAGTACTTC.

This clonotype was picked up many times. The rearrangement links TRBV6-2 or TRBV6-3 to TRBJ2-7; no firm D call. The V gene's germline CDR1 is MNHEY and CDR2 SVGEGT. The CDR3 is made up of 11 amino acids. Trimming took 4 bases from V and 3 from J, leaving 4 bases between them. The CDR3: CASSSFYEQYF. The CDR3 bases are TGTGCCAGCAGTTCATTCTACGAGCAGTACTTC.

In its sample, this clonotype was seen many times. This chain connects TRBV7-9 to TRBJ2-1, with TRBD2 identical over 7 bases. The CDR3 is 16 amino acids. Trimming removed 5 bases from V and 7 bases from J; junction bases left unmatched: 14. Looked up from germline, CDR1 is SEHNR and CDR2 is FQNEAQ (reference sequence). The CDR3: CASSVWTSTGLNEQFF. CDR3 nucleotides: TGTGCCAGCAGCGTCTGGACTAGTACCGGTTTGAATGAGCAGTTCTTC.

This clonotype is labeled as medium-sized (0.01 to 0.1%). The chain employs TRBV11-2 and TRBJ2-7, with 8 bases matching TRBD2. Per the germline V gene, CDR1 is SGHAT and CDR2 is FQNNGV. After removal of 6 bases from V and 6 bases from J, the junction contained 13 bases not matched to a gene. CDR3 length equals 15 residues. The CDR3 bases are TGTGCCAGCAGGTCCCTCGGGGGGGCTCTAGGCGAGCAGTACTTC. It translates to CASRSLGGALGEQYF.

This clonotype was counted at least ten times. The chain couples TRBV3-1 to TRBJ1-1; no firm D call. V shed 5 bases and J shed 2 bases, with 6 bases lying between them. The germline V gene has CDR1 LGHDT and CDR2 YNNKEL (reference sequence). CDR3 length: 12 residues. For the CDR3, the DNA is TGTGCCAGCAGCTATACAAACACTGAAGCTTTCTTT. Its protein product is CASSYTNTEAFF.

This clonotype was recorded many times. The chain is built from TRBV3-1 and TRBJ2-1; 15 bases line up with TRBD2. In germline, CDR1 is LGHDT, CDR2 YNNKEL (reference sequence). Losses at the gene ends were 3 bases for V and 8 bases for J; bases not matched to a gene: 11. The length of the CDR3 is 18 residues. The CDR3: CASSQARTSGGAFYEQFF. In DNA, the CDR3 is TGTGCCAGCAGCCAGGCCCGGACTAGCGGGGGGGCTTTTTATGAGCAGTTCTTC.

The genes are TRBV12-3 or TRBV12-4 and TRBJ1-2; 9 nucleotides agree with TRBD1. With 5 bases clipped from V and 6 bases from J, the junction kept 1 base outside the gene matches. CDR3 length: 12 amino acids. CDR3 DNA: TGTGCCAGCAGTGGGGACAGGGATGGCTACACCTTC. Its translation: CASSGDRDGYTF.

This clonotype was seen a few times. CDR3 protein: CASSQVGSGDRDTQYF. The CDR3 nucleotides are TGCGCCAGCAGCCAAGTCGGTAGCGGGGACCGAGATACGCAGTATTTT. The V and J genes are TRBV4-3 and TRBJ2-3, with 8 bases matching TRBD2. Trimming at V came to 1 base and at J to 5 bases, leaving 8 bases not matched to a gene. The CDR3 spans 16 residues. Looked up from germline, CDR1 is LGHNA and CDR2 is YSLEER.

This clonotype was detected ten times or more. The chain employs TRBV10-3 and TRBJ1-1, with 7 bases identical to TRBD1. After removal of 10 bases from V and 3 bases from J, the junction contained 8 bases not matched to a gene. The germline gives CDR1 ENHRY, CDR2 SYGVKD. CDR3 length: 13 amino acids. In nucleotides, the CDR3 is TGTGCCACCCGACAGGGATCTGACACTGAAGCTTTCTTT. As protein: CATRQGSDTEAFF.

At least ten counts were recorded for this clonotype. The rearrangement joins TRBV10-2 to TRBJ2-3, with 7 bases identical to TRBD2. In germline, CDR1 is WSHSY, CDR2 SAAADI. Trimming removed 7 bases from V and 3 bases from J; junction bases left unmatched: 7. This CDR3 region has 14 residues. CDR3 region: CASTEYGGTDTQYF. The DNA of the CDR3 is TGCGCCAGCACTGAATACGGGGGGACAGATACGCAGTATTTT.

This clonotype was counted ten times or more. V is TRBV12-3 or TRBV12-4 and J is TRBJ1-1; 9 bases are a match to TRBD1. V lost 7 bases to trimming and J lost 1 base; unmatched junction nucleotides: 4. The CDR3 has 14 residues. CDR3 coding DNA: TGTGCCAGCACCACGGGACAGGGGAACACTGAAGCTTTCTTT. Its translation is CASTTGQGNTEAFF.

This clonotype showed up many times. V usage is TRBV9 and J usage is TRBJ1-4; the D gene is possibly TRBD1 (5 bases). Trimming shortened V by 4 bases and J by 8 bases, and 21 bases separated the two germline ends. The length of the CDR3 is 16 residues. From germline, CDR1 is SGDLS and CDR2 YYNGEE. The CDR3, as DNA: TGTGCCAGCAGCCCCCGGATAGCTCCGGAGGGGGAAAAACTGTTTTTT. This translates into CASSPRIAPEGEKLFF.

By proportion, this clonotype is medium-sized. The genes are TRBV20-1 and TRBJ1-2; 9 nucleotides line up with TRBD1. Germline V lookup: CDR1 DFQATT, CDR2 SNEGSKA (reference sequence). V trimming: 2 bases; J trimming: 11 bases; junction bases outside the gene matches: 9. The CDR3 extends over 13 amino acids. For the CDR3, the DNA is TGCAGTGCTAGATCCCAGGACAGGGGAGGATACACCTTC. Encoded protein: CSARSQDRGGYTF.

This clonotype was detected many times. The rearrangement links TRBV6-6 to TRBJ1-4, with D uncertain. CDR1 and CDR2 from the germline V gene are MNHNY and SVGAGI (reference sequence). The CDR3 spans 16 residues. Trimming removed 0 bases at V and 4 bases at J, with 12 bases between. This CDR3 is CASSYSIGQNNEKLFF. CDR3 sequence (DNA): TGTGCCAGCAGTTACTCGATCGGGCAGAATAATGAAAAACTGTTTTTT.

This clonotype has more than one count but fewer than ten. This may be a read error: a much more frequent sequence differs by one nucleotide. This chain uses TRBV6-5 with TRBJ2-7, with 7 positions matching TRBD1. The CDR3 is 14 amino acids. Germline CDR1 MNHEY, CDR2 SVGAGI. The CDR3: CTSGPLDRKGEQYF. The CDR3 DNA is TGTACCAGCGGTCCCCTGGACAGGAAAGGCGAGCAGTACTTC.

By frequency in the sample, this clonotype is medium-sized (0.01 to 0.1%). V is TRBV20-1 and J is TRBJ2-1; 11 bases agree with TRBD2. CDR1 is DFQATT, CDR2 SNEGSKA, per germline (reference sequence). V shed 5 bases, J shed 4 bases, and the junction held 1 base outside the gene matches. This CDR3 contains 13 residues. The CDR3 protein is CSAVAGGYNEQFF. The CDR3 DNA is TGCAGTGCTGTAGCGGGGGGGTACAATGAGCAGTTCTTC.